This T cell receptor (beta chain) was obtained from a study of OX40 agonist ivuxolimab in advanced cancers. As for the study in general: Patients treated during dose escalation were battling hepatocellular carcinoma, melanoma, renal cell or head and neck cancer. Participants, 80% to 90% male, averaged roughly 59 years of age, ranging from about 23 to 90.

TCRdb keeps only in-frame clones here, not all; method: immunoSEQ multiplex PCR. The repertoire includes more than 65,000 clones, around 93% of them detected once, and about 0.95% sits in the top ten. This clone occurred a few times. From germline, CDR1 is KGHSH and CDR2 LQKENI. V shed 3 bases, J shed 3 bases, and the junction held 2 bases outside the gene matches. This CDR3 contains 15 residues. Material: CD4+ or CD8+ T cells sorted from blood, obtained in a trial of the OX40 agonist ivuxolimab. This TCR was recovered from an adult with an advanced solid tumor such as melanoma, head and neck, liver or kidney cancer. The V and J genes are TRBV18 and TRBJ1-2; 12 positions match TRBD1. The CDR3 DNA reads TGTGCCAGCTCACCCGGGACAGGGGGCGACTATGGCTACACCTTC. Encoded protein: CASSPGTGGDYGYTF. The whole variable domain, remainder taken from reference TRBV18 and TRBJ1-2, is NAGVMQNPRHLVRRRGQEARLRCSPMKGHSHVYWYRQLPEEGLKFMVYLQKENIIDESGMPKERFSAEFPKEGPSILRIQQVVRGDSAAYFCASSPGTGGDYGYTFGSGTRLTVV.